This TCR beta chain is from a study of human T cells and chemical hapten exposure. Study information: Upper back patch tests used 0.01% DPC, scored after 6 days. Chiefly female patients presented with alopecia areata, totalis or universalis.

The CDR3 consists of 14 residues. Germline V lookup: CDR1 MNHEY, CDR2 SVGEGT. Between the trimmed V and J ends, which lost 9 bases and 7 bases, there was a span of 16 bases. Time point of the sample: patch test 2, 6 weeks after DPC sensitization. Treatment specified: therapeutic diphenylcyclopropenone sensitization with weekly scalp DPC. MiXCR, applied by TCRdb to the RACE reads, yields one record per CDR3 protein. The sample records some 350,000 distinct CDR3 sequences, more than 5% being singletons. This clonotype was detected ten times or more. The sequence came from a young woman with alopecia areata. Some clones in this sample may be carry-over from other donors' samples. This chain links TRBV6-2 or TRBV6-3 with TRBJ1-6, with a tentative D call TRBD1 (6 bases). The specimen comprised whole blood, sampled in connection with sensitization to the hapten diphenylcyclopropenone (DPC). The CDR3 is CARDYRAGNSPLHF. DNA for the CDR3: TGTGCCAGGGACTACAGGGCTGGCAATTCACCCCTCCACTTT.